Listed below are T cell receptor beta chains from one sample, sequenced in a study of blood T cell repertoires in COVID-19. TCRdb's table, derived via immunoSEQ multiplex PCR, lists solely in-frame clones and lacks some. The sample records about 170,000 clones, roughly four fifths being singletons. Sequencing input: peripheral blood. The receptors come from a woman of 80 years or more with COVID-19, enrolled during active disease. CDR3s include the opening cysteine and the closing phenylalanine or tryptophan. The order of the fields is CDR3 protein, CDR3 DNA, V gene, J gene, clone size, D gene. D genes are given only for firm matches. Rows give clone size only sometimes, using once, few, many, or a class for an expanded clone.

CASSRSTGTDTQYF	TGTGCCAGCTCACGCTCCACGGGCACAGATACGCAGTATTTT	TRBV18	TRBJ2-3	once	-
CSASRQYF	TGCAGTGCTAGTCGGCAGTACTTC	TRBV20-1	TRBJ2-7	-	-
CASIYRLASSYEQYF	TGTGCCAGCATATACAGACTAGCGAGTTCCTACGAGCAGTACTTC	TRBV7-8	TRBJ2-7	-	TRBD2
CASSFTGTGDYGYTF	TGTGCCAGCAGCTTCACCGGGACAGGGGACTATGGCTACACCTTC	TRBV5-6	TRBJ1-2	-	TRBD1
CASSVWTGTYNEQFF	TGTGCCAGCAGCGTTTGGACAGGGACCTACAATGAGCAGTTCTTC	TRBV9	TRBJ2-1	once	TRBD1
CASSLQRTGLAFF	TGTGCCAGCAGCTTACAGAGGACAGGGTTAGCTTTCTTT	TRBV6-2/TRBV6-3	TRBJ1-1	few	TRBD1
CASSIGQGGTGELFF	TGTGCCAGCTCGATAGGACAGGGGGGCACCGGGGAGCTGTTTTTT	TRBV2	TRBJ2-2	few	TRBD1
CASSPGQASYNEQFF	TGTGCCAGCAGCCCGGGACAGGCATCCTACAATGAGCAGTTCTTC	TRBV5-4	TRBJ2-1	-	TRBD1
CASSLANTSGLGYEQYF	TGCGCCAGCAGCTTGGCCAATACTAGCGGCCTTGGCTACGAGCAGTACTTC	TRBV5-1	TRBJ2-7	-	TRBD2
CASSPLGRYEQYF	TGCGCCAGCAGCCCCCTGGGCCGCTACGAGCAGTACTTC	TRBV5-1	TRBJ2-7	-	-
CASTPGNPQPQHF	TGTGCCAGCACCCCAGGGAATCCTCAGCCCCAGCATTTT	TRBV2	TRBJ1-5	-	-
CSAHGQNEQFF	TGCAGTGCTCACGGACAGAATGAGCAGTTCTTC	TRBV20-1	TRBJ2-1	-	-
CAIKDWRGQGAYEQYF	TGTGCCATCAAAGACTGGCGGGGACAGGGTGCCTACGAGCAGTACTTC	TRBV10-3	TRBJ2-7	-	TRBD1
CASSGGQGIGELFF	TGTGCCAGCAGCGGAGGACAGGGGATCGGGGAGCTGTTTTTT	TRBV9	TRBJ2-2	-	TRBD1
CASSGQGTYSNQPQHF	TGTGCCAGCAGTGGACAGGGGACTTATAGCAATCAGCCCCAGCATTTT	TRBV6-1	TRBJ1-5	once	TRBD1
CASSATGGRTDTQYF	TGTGCCAGCAGTGCTACGGGGGGGCGCACAGATACGCAGTATTTT	TRBV2	TRBJ2-3	-	TRBD2
CASSSGTGHQETQYF	TGCGCCAGCAGCTCCGGGACAGGGCACCAAGAGACCCAGTACTTC	TRBV5-1	TRBJ2-5	-	TRBD1
CASGTGGALFF	TGTGCCAGCGGAACGGGGGGGGCGTTGTTTTTT	TRBV28	TRBJ1-4	-	-
CASKRLAGGPVTGELFF	TGTGCCAGCAAGAGACTAGCGGGAGGCCCCGTGACCGGGGAGCTGTTTTTT	TRBV2	TRBJ2-2	-	TRBD2
CASSLGTAYNEQFF	TGTGCCAGCAGTTTGGGGACAGCCTACAATGAGCAGTTCTTC	TRBV28	TRBJ2-1	once	TRBD1
CASSPSRGPYQPQHF	TGTGCCAGCAGCCCGAGCAGGGGCCCATATCAGCCCCAGCATTTT	TRBV3-1/TRBV3-2	TRBJ1-5	-	-
CASSPLGLALYEQYF	TGCGCCAGCAGCCCCTTGGGACTAGCCCTCTACGAGCAGTACTTC	TRBV5-1	TRBJ2-7	-	TRBD2
CASGLNRKNEQFF	TGTGCTAGTGGTTTAAACAGGAAGAATGAGCAGTTCTTC	TRBV12-5	TRBJ2-1	-	-
CASSFLGQGRGQPQHF	TGTGCCAGCAGTTTCCTCGGACAGGGGAGAGGACAGCCCCAGCATTTT	TRBV27	TRBJ1-5	few	TRBD1
CATSRGLTDYEQYF	TGTGCCACCAGCAGGGGACTTACCGATTACGAGCAGTACTTC	TRBV15	TRBJ2-7	few	-
CASSSSGSRSDTQYF	TGTGCCAGCAGCTCAAGTGGTAGTCGATCCGATACGCAGTATTTT	TRBV7-2	TRBJ2-3	-	-
CASSPPGQGIYEQYF	TGTGCCAGCAGTCCCCCGGGACAGGGGATCTACGAGCAGTACTTC	TRBV28	TRBJ2-7	-	TRBD1